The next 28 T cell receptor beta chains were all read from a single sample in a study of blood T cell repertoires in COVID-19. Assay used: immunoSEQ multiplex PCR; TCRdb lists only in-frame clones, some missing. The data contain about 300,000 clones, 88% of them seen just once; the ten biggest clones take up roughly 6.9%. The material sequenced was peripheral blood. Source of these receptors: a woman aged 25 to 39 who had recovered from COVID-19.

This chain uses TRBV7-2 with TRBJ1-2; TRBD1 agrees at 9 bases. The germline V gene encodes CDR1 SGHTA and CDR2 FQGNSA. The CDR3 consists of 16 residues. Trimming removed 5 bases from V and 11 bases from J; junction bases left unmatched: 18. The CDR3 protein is CASSLTGGAAKFPYTF. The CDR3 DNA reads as TGTGCCAGCAGCCTGACAGGGGGAGCAGCGAAATTCCCGTACACCTTC.

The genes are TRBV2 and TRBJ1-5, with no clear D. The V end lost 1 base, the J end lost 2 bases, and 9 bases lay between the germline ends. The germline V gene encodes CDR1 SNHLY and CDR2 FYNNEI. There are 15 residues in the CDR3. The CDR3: CASSEEGGGNQPQHF. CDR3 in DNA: TGTGCCAGCAGTGAAGAGGGAGGTGGCAATCAGCCCCAGCATTTT. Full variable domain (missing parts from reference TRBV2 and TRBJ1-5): EPEVTQTPSHQVTQMGQEVILRCVPISNHLYFYWYRQILGQKVEFLVSFYNNEISEKSEIFDDQFSVERPDGSNFTLKIRSTKLEDSAMYFCASSEEGGGNQPQHFGDGTRLSIL.

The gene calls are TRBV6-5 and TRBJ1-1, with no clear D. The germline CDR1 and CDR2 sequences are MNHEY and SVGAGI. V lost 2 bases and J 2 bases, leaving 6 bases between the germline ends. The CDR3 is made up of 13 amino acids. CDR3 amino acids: CASSYLPNTEAFF. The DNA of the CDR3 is TGTGCCAGCAGTTACCTACCTAACACTGAAGCTTTCTTT.

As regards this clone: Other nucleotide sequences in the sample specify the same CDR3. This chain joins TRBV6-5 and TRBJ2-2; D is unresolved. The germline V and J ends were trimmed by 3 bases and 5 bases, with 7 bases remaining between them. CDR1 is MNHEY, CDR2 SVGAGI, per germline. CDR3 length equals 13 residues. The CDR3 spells CASSYLRTGELFF. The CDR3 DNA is TGTGCCAGCAGTTATCTGCGAACCGGGGAGCTGTTTTTT.

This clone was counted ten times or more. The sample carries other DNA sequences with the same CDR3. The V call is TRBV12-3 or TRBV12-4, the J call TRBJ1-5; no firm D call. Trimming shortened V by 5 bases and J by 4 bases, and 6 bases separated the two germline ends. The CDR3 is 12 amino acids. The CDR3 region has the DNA TGTGCCAGCAGTCCAACTAATCAGCCCCAGCATTTT. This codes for CASSPTNQPQHF.

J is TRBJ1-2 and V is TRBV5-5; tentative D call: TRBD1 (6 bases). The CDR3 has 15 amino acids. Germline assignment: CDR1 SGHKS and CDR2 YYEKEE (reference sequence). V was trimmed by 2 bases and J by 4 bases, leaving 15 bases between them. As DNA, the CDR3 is TGTGCCAGCAGCTTAACTACAGGGTTCCCCTATGGCTACACCTTC. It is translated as CASSLTTGFPYGYTF.

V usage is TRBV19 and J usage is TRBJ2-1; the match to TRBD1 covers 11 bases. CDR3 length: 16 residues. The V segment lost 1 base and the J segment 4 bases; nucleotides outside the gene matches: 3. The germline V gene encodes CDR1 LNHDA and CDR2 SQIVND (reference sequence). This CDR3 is CASSIVGTGGYNEQFF. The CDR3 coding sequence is TGTGCCAGTAGTATAGTCGGGACAGGGGGTTACAATGAGCAGTTCTTC.

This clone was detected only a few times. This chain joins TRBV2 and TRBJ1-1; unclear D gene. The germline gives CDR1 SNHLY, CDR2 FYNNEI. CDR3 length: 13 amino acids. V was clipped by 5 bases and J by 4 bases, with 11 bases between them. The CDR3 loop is CASSNSPTTEAFF. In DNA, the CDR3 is TGTGCCAGCAGTAACAGCCCTACCACTGAAGCTTTCTTT.

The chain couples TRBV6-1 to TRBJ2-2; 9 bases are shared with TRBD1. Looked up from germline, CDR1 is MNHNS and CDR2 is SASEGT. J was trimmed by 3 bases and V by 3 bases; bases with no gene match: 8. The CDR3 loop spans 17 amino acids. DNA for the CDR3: TGTGCCAGCAGTGACCAACAGGGGGCTCGTTACACCGGGGAGCTGTTTTTT. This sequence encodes CASSDQQGARYTGELFF.

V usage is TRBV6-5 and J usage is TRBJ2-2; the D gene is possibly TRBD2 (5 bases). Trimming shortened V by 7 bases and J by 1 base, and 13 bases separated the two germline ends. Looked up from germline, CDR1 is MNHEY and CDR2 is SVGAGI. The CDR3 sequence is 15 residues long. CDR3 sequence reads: CASNSLRENTGELFF. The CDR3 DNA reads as TGTGCCAGCAACTCTCTCCGGGAGAACACCGGGGAGCTGTTTTTT.

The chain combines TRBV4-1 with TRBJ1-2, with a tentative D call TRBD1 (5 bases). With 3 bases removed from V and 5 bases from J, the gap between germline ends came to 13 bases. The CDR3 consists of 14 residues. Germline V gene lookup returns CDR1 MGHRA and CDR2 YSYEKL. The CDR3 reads CASSQSGDLYGYTF. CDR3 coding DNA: TGCGCCAGCAGCCAGTCGGGGGACCTTTATGGCTACACCTTC.

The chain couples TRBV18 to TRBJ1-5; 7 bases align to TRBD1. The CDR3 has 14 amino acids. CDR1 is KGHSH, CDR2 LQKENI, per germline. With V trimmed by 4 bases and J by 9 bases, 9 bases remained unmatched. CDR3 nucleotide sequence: TGTGCCAGCTCACACGGACAGGCAGAAACGCCCCAGCATTTT. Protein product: CASSHGQAETPQHF.

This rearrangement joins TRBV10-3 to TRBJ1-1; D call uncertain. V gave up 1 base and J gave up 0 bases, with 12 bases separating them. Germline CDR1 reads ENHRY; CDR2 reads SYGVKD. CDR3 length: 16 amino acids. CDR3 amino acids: CAISEFEDRLNTEAFF. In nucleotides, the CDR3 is TGTGCCATCAGTGAGTTTGAGGATCGCCTGAACACTGAAGCTTTCTTT.

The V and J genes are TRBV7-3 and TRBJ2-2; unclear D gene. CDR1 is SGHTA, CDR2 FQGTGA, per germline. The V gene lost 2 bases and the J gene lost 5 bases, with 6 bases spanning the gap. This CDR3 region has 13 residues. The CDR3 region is CASSLSVTGELFF. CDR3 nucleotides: TGTGCCAGCAGCTTATCCGTGACCGGGGAGCTGTTTTTT.

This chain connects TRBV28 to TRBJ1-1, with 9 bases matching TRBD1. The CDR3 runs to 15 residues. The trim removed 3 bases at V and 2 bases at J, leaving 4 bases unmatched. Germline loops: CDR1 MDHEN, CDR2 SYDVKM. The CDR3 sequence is CASSFPTGGNTEAFF. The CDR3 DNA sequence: TGTGCCAGCAGTTTCCCGACAGGGGGAAACACTGAAGCTTTCTTT.

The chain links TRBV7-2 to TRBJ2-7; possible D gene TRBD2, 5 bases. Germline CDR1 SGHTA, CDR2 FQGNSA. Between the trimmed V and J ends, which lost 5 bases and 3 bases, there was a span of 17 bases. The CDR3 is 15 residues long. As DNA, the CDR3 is TGTGCCAGCAGCCCCGTGGGAGCTTTAAACTACGAGCAGTACTTC. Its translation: CASSPVGALNYEQYF.

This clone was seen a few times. The CDR3 protein is CASSDFRDRGYTEAFF. DNA of the CDR3: TGTGCCAGCAGTGATTTCCGGGACAGGGGGTACACTGAAGCTTTCTTT. The chain couples TRBV2 to TRBJ1-1; 11 bases map to TRBD1. Germline V gives CDR1 SNHLY, CDR2 FYNNEI. Trimming took 3 bases from V and 3 from J; bases not matched to a gene: 6. The CDR3 runs to 16 residues.

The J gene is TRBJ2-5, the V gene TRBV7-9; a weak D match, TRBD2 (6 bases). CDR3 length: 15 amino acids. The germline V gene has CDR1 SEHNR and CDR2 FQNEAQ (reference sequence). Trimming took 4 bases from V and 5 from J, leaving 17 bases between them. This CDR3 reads CASSSAAGPGETQYF. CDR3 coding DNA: TGTGCCAGCAGCTCAGCCGCGGGGCCCGGGGAGACCCAGTACTTC.

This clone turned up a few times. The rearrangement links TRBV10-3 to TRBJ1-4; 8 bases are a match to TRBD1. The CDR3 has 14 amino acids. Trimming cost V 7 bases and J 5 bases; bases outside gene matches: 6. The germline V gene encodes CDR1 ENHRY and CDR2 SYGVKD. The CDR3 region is CAIITGGPNEKLFF. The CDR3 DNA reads TGTGCCATCATCACAGGGGGACCGAATGAAAAACTGTTTTTT.

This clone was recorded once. CDR3 protein: CASSLRQNAGNTIYF. CDR3 nucleotide sequence: TGTGCCAGCAGCTTACGACAGAATGCAGGAAACACCATATATTTT. This chain links TRBV5-5 with TRBJ1-3, with a weak D call TRBD1 (5 bases). Trimming pared 2 bases from V and 4 bases from J, leaving 13 bases between. The CDR3 contains 15 residues. Per the germline V gene, CDR1 is SGHKS and CDR2 is YYEKEE (reference sequence).

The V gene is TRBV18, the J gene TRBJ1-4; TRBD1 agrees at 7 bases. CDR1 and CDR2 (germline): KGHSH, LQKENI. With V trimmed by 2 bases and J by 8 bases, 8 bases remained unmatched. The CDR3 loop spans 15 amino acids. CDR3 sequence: CASSPTVTGNEKLFF. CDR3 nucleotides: TGTGCCAGCTCACCAACGGTGACAGGGAACGAAAAACTGTTTTTT.

The CDR3 region is CASSLDLAANTGELFF. The CDR3 coding sequence is TGTGCCAGCAGCTTGGATCTAGCGGCGAACACCGGGGAGCTGTTTTTT. This chain connects TRBV5-6 to TRBJ2-2, with 7 bases aligning to TRBD2. V lost 0 bases to trimming and J lost 0 bases; unmatched junction nucleotides: 2. The V gene's germline CDR1 is SGHDT and CDR2 YYEEEE. This CDR3 is built from 16 residues.

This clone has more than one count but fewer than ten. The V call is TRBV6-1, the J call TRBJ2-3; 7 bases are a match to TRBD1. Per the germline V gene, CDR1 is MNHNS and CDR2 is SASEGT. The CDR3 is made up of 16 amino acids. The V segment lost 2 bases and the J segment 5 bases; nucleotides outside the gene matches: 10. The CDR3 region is CASSEFRRGMVDTQYF. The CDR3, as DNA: TGTGCCAGCAGTGAATTTCGCAGGGGGATGGTAGATACGCAGTATTTT.

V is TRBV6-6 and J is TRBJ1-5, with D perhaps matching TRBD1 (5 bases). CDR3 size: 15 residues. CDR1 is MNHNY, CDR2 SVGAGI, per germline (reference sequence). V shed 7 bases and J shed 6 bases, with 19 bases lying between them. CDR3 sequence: CASTSWWGVFQPQHF. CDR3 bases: TGTGCCAGCACCAGCTGGTGGGGGGTTTTTCAGCCCCAGCATTTT.

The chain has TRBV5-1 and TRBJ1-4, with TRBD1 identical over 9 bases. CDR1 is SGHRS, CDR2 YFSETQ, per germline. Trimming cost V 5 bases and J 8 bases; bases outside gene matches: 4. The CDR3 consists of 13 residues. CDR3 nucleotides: TGCGCCAGCAGATGGGACAGGGAAGAAAAACTGTTTTTT. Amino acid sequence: CASRWDREEKLFF.

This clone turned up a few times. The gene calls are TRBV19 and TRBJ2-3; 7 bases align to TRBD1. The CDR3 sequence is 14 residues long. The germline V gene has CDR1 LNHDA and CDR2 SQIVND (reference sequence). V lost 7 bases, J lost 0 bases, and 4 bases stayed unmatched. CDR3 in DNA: TGTGCCAGTACCTTGACAGGGAGCACAGATACGCAGTATTTT. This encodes CASTLTGSTDTQYF.

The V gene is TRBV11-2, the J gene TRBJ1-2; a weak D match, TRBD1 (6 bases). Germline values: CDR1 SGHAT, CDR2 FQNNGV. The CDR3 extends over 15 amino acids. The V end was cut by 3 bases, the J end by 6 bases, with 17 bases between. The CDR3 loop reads CASSFGGAKRDGYTF. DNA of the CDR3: TGTGCCAGCAGCTTTGGGGGGGCCAAAAGGGATGGCTACACCTTC.

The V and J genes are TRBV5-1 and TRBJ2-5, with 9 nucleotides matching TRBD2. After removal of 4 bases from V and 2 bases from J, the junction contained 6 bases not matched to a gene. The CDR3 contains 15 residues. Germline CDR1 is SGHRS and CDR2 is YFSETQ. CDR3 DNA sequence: TGCGCCAGCAGCATAGGGACTAGCAGGCAAGAGACCCAGTACTTC. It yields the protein CASSIGTSRQETQYF.